Below are 24 T cell receptor beta chains sequenced from a single sample in a study of blood T cell repertoires in COVID-19. Measured with immunoSEQ multiplex PCR; TCRdb has only the in-frame clones, and not every one. The repertoire holds approximately 90,000 clones, with around nine tenths as singletons. The sample consisted of peripheral blood. The receptor source for this set is a man aged 60 to 75 with COVID-19, enrolled during active disease.

This clone came up many times. The V call is TRBV19, the J call TRBJ1-5; D call uncertain. The CDR3 loop spans 16 amino acids. Trimming cost V 1 base and J 0 bases, with 10 bases left between them. Germline loops: CDR1 LNHDA, CDR2 SQIVND (reference sequence). CDR3 region: CASSIVTYYSNQPQHF. The CDR3 nucleotides are TGTGCCAGTAGTATAGTAACATACTATAGCAATCAGCCCCAGCATTTT.

V usage is TRBV4-1 and J usage is TRBJ2-5; D might be TRBD2 (6 bases). Trimming took 4 bases from V and 4 from J, leaving 22 bases between them. The germline V gene has CDR1 MGHRA and CDR2 YSYEKL. The CDR3 runs 17 residues. DNA for the CDR3: TGCGCCAGCAGCCCCTTACGTTTCGGAGGGAGATCAGAGACCCAGTACTTC. It encodes CASSPLRFGGRSETQYF.

This clone appeared a few times. The chain combines TRBV29-1 with TRBJ1-1, with 8 bases lining up with TRBD1. Germline-derived CDR1 and CDR2 are SQVTM and ANQGSEA. The CDR3 loop spans 13 amino acids. The junction had 4 bases not matched to a gene; V was cut back by 6 bases and J by 1 base. The DNA for the CDR3 is TGCAGCGTAACGACAGGGGCGAACACTGAAGCTTTCTTT. Amino acid sequence: CSVTTGANTEAFF.

The chain uses TRBV29-1 and TRBJ1-1, with D possibly TRBD1 on 5 matching bases. The CDR3 extends over 12 amino acids. Germline values: CDR1 SQVTM, CDR2 ANQGSEA. The V and J ends lost 3 bases and 3 bases respectively, with 8 bases between them. Here the CDR3 reads CSVDREDTEAFF. For the CDR3, the DNA is TGCAGCGTTGACAGGGAGGACACTGAAGCTTTCTTT.

The chain recombines TRBV7-2 with TRBJ2-7, with D possibly TRBD1 on 5 matching bases. The germline CDR1 and CDR2 sequences are SGHTA and FQGNSA. V dropped 2 bases and J dropped 3 bases, with 11 bases sitting between them. The CDR3 totals 14 residues. The CDR3 bases are TGTGCCAGCAGCTTATCGACAGAGATCTACGAGCAGTACTTC. Amino acid sequence: CASSLSTEIYEQYF. The full variable domain, completed using reference TRBV7-2 and TRBJ2-7, is GAGVSQSPSNKVTEKGKDVELRCDPISGHTALYWYRQSLGQGLEFLIYFQGNSAPDKSGLPSDRFSAERTGGSVSTLTIQRTQQEDSAVYLCASSLSTEIYEQYFGPGTRLTVT.

CDR3 protein: CASSPGGDLAADTQYF. The CDR3 nucleotides read TGCGCCAGCAGCCCCGGAGGGGACTTGGCAGCAGATACGCAGTATTTT. V usage is TRBV5-1 and J usage is TRBJ2-3; the D gene is possibly TRBD2 (6 bases). Germline assignment: CDR1 SGHRS and CDR2 YFSETQ. CDR3 size: 16 residues. Between the trimmed V and J ends, which lost 4 bases and 4 bases, there was a span of 19 bases.

The chain recombines TRBV5-6 with TRBJ2-2; 8 positions match TRBD1. Germline V gene lookup returns CDR1 SGHDT and CDR2 YYEEEE. This CDR3 has 15 amino acids. The J segment lost 1 base and the V segment lost 4 bases, leaving 3 bases of the junction unmatched. CDR3 bases: TGTGCCAGCAGCGCCGGGACAGGGAACACCGGGGAGCTGTTTTTT. This encodes CASSAGTGNTGELFF.

The V call is TRBV18, the J call TRBJ1-1, with a tentative D call TRBD1 (6 bases). CDR3 length: 15 residues. CDR1 and CDR2 from the germline V gene are KGHSH and LQKENI. Trimming left V 4 bases short and J 2 bases short, with 14 bases between. The CDR3 nucleotides read TGTGCCAGCTCACTGGACAGCGTGGTAAACACTGAAGCTTTCTTT. It specifies CASSLDSVVNTEAFF.

This clone was observed a single time. This chain links TRBV9 with TRBJ1-1, with a tentative D call TRBD1 (5 bases). Looked up from germline, CDR1 is SGDLS and CDR2 is YYNGEE. V was cut by 3 bases and J by 5 bases, with 11 bases left in between. The CDR3 is 13 residues long. CDR3 sequence reads: CASSAGQATEAFF. The CDR3, as DNA: TGTGCCAGCAGCGCAGGACAAGCGACTGAAGCTTTCTTT.

This chain connects TRBV6-2 or TRBV6-3 to TRBJ1-4; D uncertain. The CDR3 spans 14 residues. The germline V gene encodes CDR1 MNHEY and CDR2 SVGEGT. Between the trimmed V and J ends, which lost 6 bases and 0 bases, there was a span of 8 bases. The chain's CDR3 is CASSLVPTNEKLFF. CDR3 nucleotide sequence: TGTGCCAGCAGCCTAGTTCCAACTAATGAAAAACTGTTTTTT.

This chain links TRBV5-1 with TRBJ1-1; D is perhaps TRBD1 (5 bases). The V gene's germline CDR1 is SGHRS and CDR2 YFSETQ. CDR3 length: 16 amino acids. Trimming pared 0 bases from V and 1 base from J, leaving 13 bases between. For the CDR3, the DNA is TGCGCCAGCAGCTTGGGTCCAGGGCTGGGGAACACTGAAGCTTTCTTT. Its translation is CASSLGPGLGNTEAFF.

V and J are TRBV4-2 and TRBJ2-5; TRBD2 aligns across 15 bases. Germline values: CDR1 LGHNA, CDR2 YNFKEQ. This CDR3 has 15 residues. V lost 7 bases to trimming and J lost 1 base; unmatched junction nucleotides: 1. CDR3 coding DNA: TGTGCCAGCAAGGGACTAGCGGGAGGCCAAGAGACCCAGTACTTC. This codes for CASKGLAGGQETQYF.

This clone was found once. This chain uses TRBV7-9 with TRBJ2-2; TRBD1 matches 10 bases. Germline CDR1 and CDR2: SEHNR and FQNEAQ (reference sequence). Trimming cost V 4 bases and J 5 bases; bases outside gene matches: 7. CDR3 length equals 16 residues. Written as DNA, the CDR3 is TGTGCCAGCAGCTCCCCGGGACAGGGGTTAACCGGGGAGCTGTTTTTT. Its protein product is CASSSPGQGLTGELFF. Full variable domain (outside the CDR3, taken from reference TRBV7-9 and TRBJ2-2): DTGVSQNPRHKITKRGQNVTFRCDPISEHNRLYWYRQTLGQGPEFLTYFQNEAQLEKSRLLSDRFSAERPKGSFSTLEIQRTEQGDSAMYLCASSSPGQGLTGELFFGEGSRLTVL.

The chain links TRBV19 to TRBJ1-2, with TRBD1 as a possible D gene (6 bases). CDR3 length equals 14 residues. Germline-derived CDR1 and CDR2 are LNHDA and SQIVND (reference sequence). Trimming took 7 bases from V and 4 from J, leaving 16 bases between them. The CDR3 protein is CASTDRPTGYGYTF. The CDR3 nucleotides are TGTGCCAGTACGGACAGACCGACAGGCTATGGCTACACCTTC.

This clone was observed a handful of times. V gene TRBV5-1 combines with J gene TRBJ1-6; D not certain. The germline V gene has CDR1 SGHRS and CDR2 YFSETQ. V was trimmed by 1 base and J by 5 bases, leaving 4 bases between them. The CDR3 has 13 residues. For the CDR3, the DNA is TGCGCCAGCAGCTTGACAGATAATTCACCCCTCCACTTT. Translated, it gives CASSLTDNSPLHF.

This sequence joins TRBV30 and TRBJ2-7; 7 bases are a match to TRBD1. Looked up from germline, CDR1 is GTSNPN and CDR2 is SVGIG (reference sequence). This CDR3 region has 13 residues. The J segment lost 6 bases and the V segment lost 3 bases, leaving 8 bases of the junction unmatched. Here the CDR3 DNA reads TGTGCCTGGAGGAAGAATACAGGGGCCGAGCAGTACTTC. Translation gives CAWRKNTGAEQYF.

This sequence joins TRBV11-3 and TRBJ2-7, with TRBD2 matching over 11 bases. There are 14 residues in the CDR3. With V trimmed by 5 bases and J by 5 bases, 5 bases remained unmatched. Per the germline V gene, CDR1 is SGHNT and CDR2 is YENEEA. The CDR3 spells CASSPSGRIDEQYF. CDR3 bases: TGTGCCAGCAGCCCTAGCGGGAGGATCGACGAGCAGTACTTC.

V and J are TRBV7-9 and TRBJ1-4; TRBD1 matches 7 bases. In germline, CDR1 is SEHNR, CDR2 FQNEAQ (reference sequence). V dropped 5 bases and J dropped 4; count of bases not matched to a gene: 1. The CDR3 contains 13 residues. CDR3 sequence: CASSRDSNEKLFF. For the CDR3, the DNA is TGTGCCAGCAGCCGGGACAGTAATGAAAAACTGTTTTTT.

The CDR3 DNA reads TGTGCCAGTAGTATCCCTAGCAGGGAGCAGTTCTTC. Amino acids: CASSIPSREQFF. This sequence joins TRBV19 and TRBJ2-1, with D maybe TRBD2 (5 bases). Trimming stripped 3 bases from V and 10 bases from J, with 10 bases between. The CDR3 has 12 residues. Germline CDR1 is LNHDA and CDR2 is SQIVND (reference sequence).

The rearrangement joins TRBV11-2 to TRBJ2-6; D gene unclear. Germline CDR1 and CDR2: SGHAT and FQNNGV. Trimming took 3 bases from V and 0 from J, leaving 3 bases between them. The CDR3 is 14 amino acids. The CDR3 DNA follows: TGTGCCAGCAGCTTGAGCTCTGGGGCCAACGTCCTGACTTTC. Translation gives CASSLSSGANVLTF.

The CDR3 region has the DNA TGTGCCAGCTCCCGGGAGGGGGTAGAAGCTTTCTTT. This sequence encodes CASSREGVEAFF. The gene calls are TRBV18 and TRBJ1-1; maybe TRBD1 (6 bases). This CDR3 comprises 12 residues. CDR1 KGHSH and CDR2 LQKENI come from the germline V gene. Trimming shortened V by 6 bases and J by 8 bases, and 13 bases separated the two germline ends.

The J gene is TRBJ2-7, the V gene TRBV9, with 8 bases that match TRBD1. Germline V CDR1 and CDR2: SGDLS, YYNGEE. After removal of 4 bases from V and 3 bases from J, the junction contained 9 bases not matched to a gene. The CDR3 has 15 residues. The CDR3 sequence is CASSTTGEGDYEQYF. DNA of the CDR3: TGTGCCAGCAGCACGACAGGGGAAGGGGACTACGAGCAGTACTTC.

In its sample, this clone was seen a few times. This chain links TRBV14 with TRBJ2-2, with D unclear. The germline gives CDR1 SGHDN, CDR2 FVKESK. This CDR3 contains 17 residues. V was clipped by 0 bases and J by 1 base, with 12 bases between them. DNA of the CDR3: TGTGCCAGCAGCCAAGATACGTGGCAGGTGAACACCGGGGAGCTGTTTTTT. Translating it yields CASSQDTWQVNTGELFF.

This sequence joins TRBV18 and TRBJ1-4; D not resolved. The germline CDR1 and CDR2 sequences are KGHSH and LQKENI. The V and J ends lost 1 base and 0 bases respectively, with 6 bases between them. The CDR3 sequence is 15 residues long. The CDR3 reads CASSPLLATNEKLFF. The CDR3 DNA reads TGTGCCAGCTCACCACTACTAGCAACTAATGAAAAACTGTTTTTT.